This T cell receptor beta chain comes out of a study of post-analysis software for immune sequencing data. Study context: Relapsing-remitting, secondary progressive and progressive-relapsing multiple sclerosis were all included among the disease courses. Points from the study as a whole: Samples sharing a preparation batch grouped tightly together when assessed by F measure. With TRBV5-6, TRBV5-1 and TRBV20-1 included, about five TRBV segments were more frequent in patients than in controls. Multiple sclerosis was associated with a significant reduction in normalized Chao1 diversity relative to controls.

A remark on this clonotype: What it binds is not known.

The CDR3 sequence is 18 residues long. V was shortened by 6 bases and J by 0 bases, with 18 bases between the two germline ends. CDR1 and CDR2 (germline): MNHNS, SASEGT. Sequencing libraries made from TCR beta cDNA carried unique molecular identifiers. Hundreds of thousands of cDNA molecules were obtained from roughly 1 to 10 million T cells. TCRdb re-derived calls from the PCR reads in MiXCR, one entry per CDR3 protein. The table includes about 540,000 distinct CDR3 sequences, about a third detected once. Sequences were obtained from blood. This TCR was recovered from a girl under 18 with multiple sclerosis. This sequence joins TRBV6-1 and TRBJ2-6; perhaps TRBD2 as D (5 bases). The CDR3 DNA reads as TGTGCCAGCAGGTCGCCCCGAGGACGGGGCTCTGGGGCCAACGTCCTGACTTTC. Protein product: CASRSPRGRGSGANVLTF.